The 9 T cell receptor beta chains below all came from one sample that was sequenced in a study of CD8 T cells in ankylosing spondylitis. Via MiXCR, TCRdb re-called the 5' RACE reads, giving one row per CDR3 protein. The repertoire holds approximately 540,000 distinct CDR3 sequences, 10% to 15% seen once, with under 7.5% in the top ten. No cognate antigen is known for these TCRs. Overall study results and limits: Characteristic, it appeared, of ankylosing spondylitis blood was a TCR beta motif of fewer than 10 highly homologous variants.

The sequenced material came from blood, either unsorted or a sorted T cell fraction (not recorded which). These receptors were obtained from a male donor with ankylosing spondylitis.

This chain uses TRBV7-2 with TRBJ2-1; 13 bases fit TRBD2. Germline lookup yields CDR1 SGHTA and CDR2 FQGNSA. The CDR3 is 14 residues long. The trim removed 4 bases at V and 13 bases at J, leaving 7 bases unmatched. CDR3 in amino acids: CASSSLGLAGQQFF. The CDR3 coding sequence is TGTGCCAGCAGCTCCCTGGGACTAGCGGGACAACAGTTCTTC.

This chain uses TRBV18 with TRBJ2-3, with 12 bases fitting TRBD2. The germline CDR1 and CDR2 sequences are KGHSH and LQKENI. The trim removed 3 bases at V and 4 bases at J, leaving 11 bases unmatched. The length of the CDR3 is 18 residues. The chain's CDR3 is CASSPVATSGSGADTQYF. The DNA of the CDR3 is TGTGCCAGCTCACCGGTTGCGACTAGCGGGAGTGGGGCAGATACGCAGTATTTT.

This clonotype was seen repeatedly, ten times or more. This chain joins TRBV5-1 and TRBJ1-1; D is possibly TRBD1 (5 bases). Germline assignment: CDR1 SGHRS and CDR2 YFSETQ. The CDR3 totals 16 residues. Between the trimmed V and J ends, which lost 6 bases and 4 bases, there was a span of 22 bases. CDR3 sequence: CASNSQGGHVSTEAFF. DNA for the CDR3: TGCGCCAGCAACTCCCAGGGAGGGCACGTTAGCACTGAAGCTTTCTTT.

The chain has TRBV12-3 or TRBV12-4 and TRBJ1-4, with 9 bases fitting TRBD1. The CDR3 has 15 amino acids. The ends lost 3 bases at V and 6 bases at J; junction bases unmatched: 5. CDR3: CASSFGDRDDEKLFF. The CDR3 bases are TGTGCCAGCAGTTTTGGGGACAGGGATGATGAAAAACTGTTTTTT.

This clonotype was detected only a few times. This sequence joins TRBV7-7 and TRBJ2-2, with D unclear. Deletions cut 6 bases from V and 6 bases from J, with 11 bases between. This CDR3 is 13 amino acids long. Germline values: CDR1 SSHAT, CDR2 FNYEAQ (reference sequence). The CDR3 region is CASSPSGPGELFF. The CDR3 coding sequence is TGTGCCAGCAGTCCTTCTGGCCCCGGGGAGCTGTTTTTT. Full variable domain (missing parts from reference TRBV7-7 and TRBJ2-2): GAGVSQSPRYKVTKRGQDVTLRCDPISSHATLYWYQQALGQGPEFLTYFNYEAQPDKSGLPSDRFSAERPEGSISTLTIQRTEQRDSAMYRCASSPSGPGELFFGEGSRLTVL.

This chain links TRBV6-5 with TRBJ2-1; 7 nucleotides line up with TRBD2. V was clipped by 2 bases and J by 1 base; unmatched bases: 2. Germline CDR1 is MNHEY and CDR2 is SVGAGI. The CDR3 has 15 amino acids. CDR3 sequence (DNA): TGTGCCAGCAGTTACGTGGGAGGGTCCTACAATGAGCAGTTCTTC. Protein sequence: CASSYVGGSYNEQFF.

In its sample, this clonotype was seen a few times. The gene calls are TRBV5-5 and TRBJ2-7, with 8 bases that match TRBD1. The CDR3 has 15 amino acids. Germline CDR1 and CDR2: SGHKS and YYEKEE (reference sequence). The J segment lost 0 bases and the V segment lost 3 bases, leaving 5 bases of the junction unmatched. In DNA form, the CDR3 reads TGTGCCAGCAGCTCGACAGGGGTTAACTCCTACGAGCAGTACTTC. This gives the protein CASSSTGVNSYEQYF.

This clonotype has only a few counts. The chain is built from TRBV12-3 or TRBV12-4 and TRBJ2-5; a weak D match, TRBD1 (5 bases). The CDR3 is made up of 13 amino acids. V lost 2 bases, J lost 5 bases, and 9 bases lay in between. CDR3 DNA sequence: TGTGCCAGCAGTTTATGGCCAGGGGAGACCCAGTACTTC. Its protein is CASSLWPGETQYF.

There are many counts of this clonotype. Written as DNA, the CDR3 is TGCAGCACGGCTAGCGGGACCCTGGGCTCCTACAATGAGCAGTTCTTC. Residues: CSTASGTLGSYNEQFF. The V and J genes are TRBV29-1 and TRBJ2-1, with 9 bases matching TRBD2. V shed 8 bases and J 0 bases; nucleotides not matched to a gene: 11. In germline, CDR1 is SQVTM, CDR2 ANQGSEA. This CDR3 comprises 16 residues.